This passage covers 29 T cell receptor beta chains from one sample sequenced in a study of early T cells in non-severe SARS-CoV-2 infection. One entry per CDR3 protein, called by TCRdb with MiXCR from the 5' RACE reads. The profile shows 75,000 to 100,000 distinct CDR3 sequences, approximately 14% of them singletons. The sequencing input was whole blood. Source of these receptors: an adult who was a healthcare worker with PCR-confirmed SARS-CoV-2 infection or an uninfected control (not recorded which).

In its sample, this clonotype was seen a few times. This rearrangement joins TRBV28 to TRBJ2-7; TRBD2 agrees at 11 bases. The length of the CDR3 is 15 residues. Germline loops: CDR1 MDHEN, CDR2 SYDVKM. Trimming removed 5 bases from V and 4 bases from J; junction bases left unmatched: 7. In DNA, the CDR3 is TGTGCCAGCAGTCCTCTAGCGGGAGGACTATACGAGCAGTACTTC. Its translation is CASSPLAGGLYEQYF.

The chain links TRBV29-1 to TRBJ2-1, with D tentatively TRBD2 (5 bases). CDR3 size: 12 residues. In germline, CDR1 is SQVTM, CDR2 ANQGSEA. This CDR3 is CVSGSSYNEQFF. The CDR3 DNA sequence: TGCGTAAGCGGAAGCTCCTACAATGAGCAGTTCTTC.

In this sample, this clonotype turned up a few times. The chain recombines TRBV27 with TRBJ1-2; 8 positions match TRBD1. The CDR3 has 11 residues. Germline V gene lookup returns CDR1 MNHEY and CDR2 SMNVEV (reference sequence). J was trimmed by 7 bases and V by 10 bases; bases with no gene match: 5. The CDR3 DNA reads as TGTGCCACGGTCCAGGGGGCTGGCTACACCTTC. This sequence encodes CATVQGAGYTF.

The chain combines TRBV11-2 with TRBJ2-1; 10 bases line up with TRBD2. Germline V gene sequence: CDR1 SGHAT, CDR2 FQNNGV. The CDR3 consists of 16 residues. V lost 5 bases and J lost 1; bases outside the gene matches: 5. CDR3 sequence reads: CASSPISGRSYNEQFF. The CDR3 coding sequence is TGTGCCAGCAGCCCGATTAGCGGGAGGTCCTACAATGAGCAGTTCTTC.

The table lists this clonotype with a few counts. The CDR3 is CASRDSLAGGITQYF. CDR3 sequence (DNA): TGTGCCAGCAGGGATTCCCTAGCGGGGGGGATTACGCAGTATTTT. This sequence joins TRBV2 and TRBJ2-3; 12 bases agree with TRBD2. There are 15 residues in the CDR3. V trimming: 6 bases; J trimming: 8 bases; junction bases outside the gene matches: 9. Germline CDR1 reads SNHLY; CDR2 reads FYNNEI.

This clonotype was counted only a few times. This chain joins TRBV29-1 and TRBJ2-7; D unresolved. Trimming took off 4 bases at V and 4 bases at J, with 11 bases between the two ends. In germline, CDR1 is SQVTM, CDR2 ANQGSEA. The CDR3 spans 12 residues. The CDR3 DNA sequence: TGCAGCGTTGGTGTCAGTACTTACGAGCAGTACTTC. Protein product: CSVGVSTYEQYF.

This clonotype was observed a handful of times. The chain couples TRBV27 to TRBJ1-2; 8 nucleotides agree with TRBD1. The junction had 8 bases not matched to a gene; V was cut back by 5 bases and J by 6 bases. CDR1 is MNHEY, CDR2 SMNVEV, per germline (reference sequence). The CDR3 extends over 14 amino acids. The CDR3 sequence: CASSNDRGSDGYTF. CDR3 sequence (DNA): TGTGCCAGCAGTAATGACAGGGGTAGCGATGGCTACACCTTC.

The table lists this clonotype with many counts. The chain employs TRBV19 and TRBJ2-7; TRBD1 is a possible D gene (6 bases). Trimming left V 6 bases short and J 2 bases short, with 20 bases between. The CDR3 covers 16 residues. CDR1 is LNHDA and CDR2 is SQIVND in the germline V gene (reference sequence). The CDR3 loop reads CASSGGRQDRAYEQYF. CDR3 coding DNA: TGTGCCAGTAGCGGAGGACGGCAGGACAGAGCCTACGAGCAGTACTTC.

The J gene is TRBJ1-1, the V gene TRBV7-9; D ambiguous. The CDR3 runs 14 residues. Germline CDR1 is SEHNR and CDR2 is FQNEAQ (reference sequence). V was trimmed by 1 base and J by 4 bases, leaving 10 bases between them. The CDR3 DNA sequence: TGTGCCAGCAGCTTAGTCCCGGAGGGCACTGAAGCTTTCTTT. Its translation: CASSLVPEGTEAFF.

The CDR3 DNA reads as TGTGCCAGCTCGAGACAGGGGGACACTGAAGCTTTCTTT. Translated: CASSRQGDTEAFF. V and J are TRBV27 and TRBJ1-1; 9 bases fit TRBD1. V was clipped by 8 bases and J by 3 bases; unmatched bases: 4. The CDR3 is made up of 13 amino acids. Germline CDR1 MNHEY, CDR2 SMNVEV (reference sequence).

This chain connects TRBV18 to TRBJ2-2; D not certain. The CDR3 sequence is 13 residues long. Germline CDR1 reads KGHSH; CDR2 reads LQKENI. V lost 1 base and J 2 bases, leaving 2 bases between the germline ends. CDR3 protein: CASSPLNTGELFF. The CDR3 region has the DNA TGTGCCAGCTCACCACTCAACACCGGGGAGCTGTTTTTT.

The chain has TRBV19 and TRBJ2-2, with D hard to call. CDR3 length: 10 amino acids. The V gene lost 11 bases and the J gene lost 9 bases, with 10 bases spanning the gap. Per germline, CDR1 LNHDA and CDR2 SQIVND (reference sequence). The CDR3 nucleotides are TGTGCCCTCTCCTCCCGGGAGCTGTTTTTT. This encodes CALSSRELFF.

The CDR3: CASSVARTGGPLNEQFF. The CDR3 bases are TGTGCCAGCAGCGTAGCACGGACAGGGGGCCCTTTAAATGAGCAGTTCTTC. The rearrangement links TRBV9 to TRBJ2-1; 11 bases are shared with TRBD1. From germline, CDR1 is SGDLS and CDR2 YYNGEE. After removal of 0 bases from V and 7 bases from J, the junction contained 9 bases not matched to a gene. This CDR3 is 17 amino acids long.

The CDR3 sequence is CASSLVEGRIGEQYF. The CDR3 DNA is TGTGCCAGCAGCTTGGTGGAGGGGAGGATCGGCGAGCAGTACTTC. This chain uses TRBV7-9 with TRBJ2-7; D is possibly TRBD2 (6 bases). Germline V gene sequence: CDR1 SEHNR, CDR2 FQNEAQ (reference sequence). V shed 3 bases and J shed 6 bases, with 18 bases lying between them. The CDR3 loop spans 15 amino acids.

This chain uses TRBV12-3 or TRBV12-4 with TRBJ1-1; 8 bases agree with TRBD1. Trimming cost V 4 bases and J 4 bases; bases outside gene matches: 5. The CDR3 consists of 14 residues. The CDR3 loop reads CASSYATGGTEAFF. The DNA of the CDR3 is TGTGCCAGCAGTTACGCCACAGGGGGCACTGAAGCTTTCTTT.

The chain carries TRBV24-1 and TRBJ1-2; 7 nucleotides line up with TRBD1. The ends lost 3 bases at V and 8 bases at J; junction bases unmatched: 11. The germline CDR1 and CDR2 sequences are KGHDR and SFDVKD. CDR3 length equals 15 residues. CDR3 DNA sequence: TGTGCCACCAGTGATGAGGAACAGGGGCGCGGAGGCTACACCTTC. It is translated as CATSDEEQGRGGYTF.

The table lists this clonotype with many counts. The chain couples TRBV11-2 to TRBJ2-1, with D perhaps matching TRBD2 (6 bases). V lost 0 bases, J lost 5 bases, and 11 bases lay in between. The CDR3 is 15 residues long. Germline CDR1 is SGHAT and CDR2 is FQNNGV. CDR3 nucleotides: TGTGCCAGCAGCTTAGAGGGACTCCCGGACAATGAGCAGTTCTTC. Translation gives CASSLEGLPDNEQFF.

The chain is built from TRBV12-5 and TRBJ2-1; 11 nucleotides line up with TRBD1. V dropped 0 bases and J dropped 3; count of bases not matched to a gene: 19. Per germline, CDR1 LGHNT and CDR2 FRNRAP. The CDR3 has 22 residues. CDR3 protein: CASGLVLFPDRGPLADYNEQFF. CDR3 nucleotides: TGTGCTAGTGGTTTGGTACTATTTCCGGACAGGGGGCCACTAGCGGACTACAATGAGCAGTTCTTC. Filled out from reference TRBV12-5 and TRBJ2-1, the complete variable domain reads DARVTQTPRHKVTEMGQEVTMRCQPILGHNTVFWYRQTMMQGLELLAYFRNRAPLDDSGMPKDRFSAEMPDATLATLKIQPSEPRDSAVYFCASGLVLFPDRGPLADYNEQFFGPGTRLTVL.

By sample share, this clonotype is medium-sized. CDR3 loop: CASSRTRDRYEQYF. CDR3 nucleotides: TGTGCCAGCAGCCGGACAAGGGATCGCTACGAGCAGTACTTC. J is TRBJ2-7 and V is TRBV7-9, with D possibly matching TRBD1 (5 bases). Trimming took off 5 bases at V and 3 bases at J, with 14 bases between the two ends. The germline V gene encodes CDR1 SEHNR and CDR2 FQNEAQ (reference sequence). CDR3 length: 14 residues.

This clonotype was detected many times. This chain uses TRBV6-5 with TRBJ2-5; unclear D gene. V was cut by 1 base and J by 1 base, with 4 bases left in between. The CDR3 runs to 13 residues. The germline V gene encodes CDR1 MNHEY and CDR2 SVGAGI. In DNA form, the CDR3 reads TGTGCCAGCAGTTACTACCCCCAAGAGACCCAGTACTTC. Translation gives CASSYYPQETQYF.

There are a few counts of this clonotype. The gene calls are TRBV6-5 and TRBJ1-2; the D is unclear. Trimming took off 0 bases at V and 6 bases at J, with 17 bases between the two ends. In germline, CDR1 is MNHEY, CDR2 SVGAGI. The CDR3 is 16 amino acids. CDR3 DNA: TGTGCCAGCAGTTACTCGATAGACCCCGGCGGAGATGGCTACACCTTC. Amino acids: CASSYSIDPGGDGYTF.

The V call is TRBV3-1, the J call TRBJ2-7, with 7 bases matching TRBD2. V lost 5 bases and J lost 2; bases outside the gene matches: 6. Germline V gene sequence: CDR1 LGHDT, CDR2 YNNKEL (reference sequence). The CDR3 spans 14 residues. CDR3 sequence: CASSSGLPPYEQYF. For the CDR3, the DNA is TGTGCCAGCAGCTCGGGACTACCTCCCTACGAGCAGTACTTC.

The V and J genes are TRBV30 and TRBJ2-1; D is possibly TRBD2 (6 bases). Germline V lookup: CDR1 GTSNPN, CDR2 SVGIG (reference sequence). The V and J ends lost 2 bases and 15 bases respectively, with 23 bases between them. The CDR3 sequence is 14 residues long. This chain's CDR3 is CAWSIRAGQPPPFF. CDR3 sequence (DNA): TGTGCCTGGAGTATACGAGCGGGCCAGCCCCCCCCGTTCTTC.

This clonotype showed up just a few times. The V gene is TRBV5-1, the J gene TRBJ2-5; no firm D call. In germline, CDR1 is SGHRS, CDR2 YFSETQ. V was clipped by 7 bases and J by 2 bases, with 9 bases between them. The CDR3 sequence is 12 residues long. In DNA form, the CDR3 reads TGCGCCAGCCACTCACGTCAAGAGACCCAGTACTTC. It specifies CASHSRQETQYF.

This clonotype has at least ten counts. The chain links TRBV10-3 to TRBJ2-3, with 10 nucleotides matching TRBD2. Trimming cost V 4 bases and J 4 bases; bases outside gene matches: 8. The CDR3 totals 16 residues. Germline CDR1 reads ENHRY; CDR2 reads SYGVKD. The CDR3 protein is CAISVASGSAADTQYF. CDR3 nucleotide sequence: TGTGCCATCAGTGTAGCTAGCGGGAGTGCGGCAGATACGCAGTATTTT.

This clonotype was counted a few times. V and J are TRBV12-3 or TRBV12-4 and TRBJ1-2, with a tentative D call TRBD1 (5 bases). The CDR3 loop spans 13 amino acids. Trimming removed 6 bases from V and 5 bases from J, with 13 bases in between. DNA of the CDR3: TGTGCCAGCAGCCCGTGGGAGGGGTATGGCTACACCTTC. This sequence encodes CASSPWEGYGYTF.

The V gene is TRBV11-2, the J gene TRBJ2-7; TRBD2 agrees at 10 bases. The CDR3 covers 14 residues. The V segment lost 5 bases and the J segment 5 bases; nucleotides outside the gene matches: 6. Germline CDR1 SGHAT, CDR2 FQNNGV. In DNA, the CDR3 is TGTGCCAGCAGCCTAGCGGGAGTAGCCCACGAGCAGTACTTC. Amino acids: CASSLAGVAHEQYF.

This chain joins TRBV10-3 and TRBJ1-4, with D tentatively TRBD1 (5 bases). The CDR3 length is 14 residues. Trimming stripped 4 bases from V and 8 bases from J, with 14 bases between. The V gene's germline CDR1 is ENHRY and CDR2 SYGVKD. The CDR3 nucleotides read TGTGCCATCAGTGTTGCGGGGGGGAACGAAAAACTGTTTTTT. Its protein is CAISVAGGNEKLFF.

Ten or more counts support this clonotype. The chain combines TRBV7-2 with TRBJ2-1, with 9 bases aligning to TRBD2. V was pared by 1 base and J by 7 bases, with 5 bases of the junction left unmatched. The CDR3 extends over 15 amino acids. Germline CDR1 reads SGHTA; CDR2 reads FQGNSA. The CDR3 loop is CASSLGSGSINEQFF. DNA of the CDR3: TGTGCCAGCAGCTTAGGTAGCGGGAGTATAAATGAGCAGTTCTTC.